The 26 T cell receptor beta chains in this list originate from one sample, sequenced in a study of CD8 T cells in Susac syndrome. An input of roughly 0.45 to 1 ug of RNA was subjected to reverse transcription using random hexamers. TCRdb ran MiXCR on the immunoSEQ multiplex PCR reads and lists one entry per CDR3 protein. The profile covers roughly 120,000 distinct CDR3 sequences, with 85% to 95% appearing a single time and about 0.096% taken by the ten largest. Sequencing input: CD4+ T cells from PBMCs. The source of these receptors is a human donor with multiple sclerosis.

The chain recombines TRBV20-1 with TRBJ2-3; no firm D call. The V end was cut by 1 base, the J end by 4 bases, with 3 bases between. The CDR3 covers 11 residues. Per the germline V gene, CDR1 is DFQATT and CDR2 is SNEGSKA (reference sequence). The chain's CDR3 is CSARVPDTQYF. CDR3 sequence (DNA): TGCAGTGCTAGAGTACCAGATACGCAGTATTTT.

The chain couples TRBV2 to TRBJ1-4; D remains ambiguous. The V end lost 6 bases, the J end lost 2 bases, and 16 bases lay between the germline ends. There are 16 residues in the CDR3. Germline assignment: CDR1 SNHLY and CDR2 FYNNEI. CDR3 in DNA: TGTGCCAGCAGATCCGACCTGGATCGGACTAATGAAAAACTGTTTTTT. It is translated as CASRSDLDRTNEKLFF.

The chain uses TRBV5-4 and TRBJ2-5; tentatively, D is TRBD2 (5 bases). The V end lost 0 bases, the J end lost 0 bases, and 12 bases lay between the germline ends. The V gene's germline CDR1 is SGHNT and CDR2 YYREEE (reference sequence). This CDR3 is 16 amino acids long. This CDR3 is CASSLGRDRNQETQYF. The CDR3 coding sequence is TGTGCCAGCAGCTTGGGCCGGGATCGGAACCAAGAGACCCAGTACTTC.

The chain uses TRBV7-3 and TRBJ1-6; D is unresolved. The germline V gene encodes CDR1 SGHTA and CDR2 FQGTGA. The CDR3 has 13 amino acids. V lost 0 bases, J lost 8 bases, and 5 bases lay in between. The CDR3 DNA is TGTGCCAGCAGCTTAACGTGGGATTCACCCCTCCACTTT. Its protein product is CASSLTWDSPLHF.

The V and J genes are TRBV7-9 and TRBJ1-4; no definite D call. V lost 3 bases, J lost 6 bases, and 8 bases lay in between. CDR1 is SEHNR and CDR2 is FQNEAQ in the germline V gene (reference sequence). CDR3 length: 13 residues. The CDR3 coding sequence is TGTGCCAGCAGCTTCTGGACGGATGAAAAACTGTTTTTT. Amino acid sequence: CASSFWTDEKLFF.

This clonotype came up once. The chain combines TRBV6-2 or TRBV6-3 with TRBJ2-6; possibly TRBD2 for D (6 bases). Trimming took 6 bases from V and 1 from J, leaving 13 bases between them. Germline lookup yields CDR1 MNHEY and CDR2 SVGEGT. This CDR3 contains 16 residues. DNA of the CDR3: TGTGCCAGCAGCTCCTTGCGGGATTCTGGGGCCAACGTCCTGACTTTC. This encodes CASSSLRDSGANVLTF.

The rearrangement uses TRBV18 and TRBJ1-1; D is undetermined. The CDR3 contains 13 residues. CDR1 is KGHSH, CDR2 LQKENI, per germline. The V end was cut by 0 bases, the J end by 5 bases, with 7 bases between. CDR3 DNA: TGTGCCAGCTCACCACCTGCGCGGACTGAAGCTTTCTTT. The encoded protein is CASSPPARTEAFF.

This clonotype was detected a few times. The V call is TRBV18, the J call TRBJ1-2; 7 bases fit TRBD1. The J segment lost 4 bases and the V segment lost 5 bases, leaving 4 bases of the junction unmatched. The CDR3 is made up of 13 amino acids. CDR1 is KGHSH and CDR2 is LQKENI in the germline V gene. CDR3 bases: TGTGCCAGCTCAGTCGCAGGGGGCTATGGCTACACCTTC. This codes for CASSVAGGYGYTF.

The V and J genes are TRBV5-6 and TRBJ1-2; D uncertain. Germline loops: CDR1 SGHDT, CDR2 YYEEEE. The CDR3 extends over 13 amino acids. V was clipped by 6 bases and J by 5 bases, with 14 bases between them. Here the CDR3 reads CASTSQVLYGYTF. The CDR3 DNA reads as TGTGCCAGCACTTCTCAGGTCTTGTATGGCTACACCTTC.

This chain connects TRBV9 to TRBJ1-2, with D possibly being TRBD1 (6 bases). V lost 0 bases, J lost 0 bases, and 9 bases lay in between. Germline V gene lookup returns CDR1 SGDLS and CDR2 YYNGEE. The CDR3 length is 15 residues. The DNA for the CDR3 is TGTGCCAGCAGCGTAGGGGACACCTCTAACTATGGCTACACCTTC. Translated, it gives CASSVGDTSNYGYTF. Variable domain in full (rest from reference TRBV9 and TRBJ1-2): DSGVTQTPKHLITATGQRVTLRCSPRSGDLSVYWYQQSLDQGLQFLIQYYNGEERAKGNILERFSAQQFPDLHSELNLSSLELGDSALYFCASSVGDTSNYGYTFGSGTRLTVV.

The V and J genes are TRBV20-1 and TRBJ1-2, with D possibly being TRBD1 (5 bases). Trimming pared 6 bases from V and 3 bases from J, leaving 17 bases between. Germline assignment: CDR1 DFQATT and CDR2 SNEGSKA (reference sequence). The CDR3 has 14 residues. The CDR3 DNA reads TGCAGTGCCCCCCCCCTGGGGGTTGACTATGGCTACACCTTC. Translating it yields CSAPPLGVDYGYTF.

The chain has TRBV30 and TRBJ1-4; D might be TRBD1 (5 bases). Germline loops: CDR1 GTSNPN, CDR2 SVGIG (reference sequence). V lost 0 bases and J lost 1, with 9 bases in between. The CDR3 spans 15 residues. Here the CDR3 DNA reads TGTGCCTGGAGTGTCTTGGGGGGAACTAATGAAAAACTGTTTTTT. The encoded protein is CAWSVLGGTNEKLFF.

The chain uses TRBV7-6 and TRBJ1-1; unclear D gene. V lost 7 bases to trimming and J lost 5 bases, with 17 bases between them. Per germline, CDR1 SGHVS and CDR2 FNYEAQ. The CDR3 totals 14 residues. The CDR3 DNA reads as TGTGCCAGCACCCGAGGTGGGTTGGGGACTGAAGCTTTCTTT. It specifies CASTRGGLGTEAFF.

The rearrangement uses TRBV7-8 and TRBJ2-1, with 11 bases matching TRBD2. The ends lost 3 bases at V and 1 base at J; junction bases unmatched: 5. The CDR3 covers 17 residues. CDR1 and CDR2 (germline): SGHVS, FQNEAQ. CDR3 bases: TGTGCCAGCAGCTTTACTAGCGGGGGTATATCCTACAATGAGCAGTTCTTC. Residues: CASSFTSGGISYNEQFF.

This chain connects TRBV5-1 to TRBJ2-2; TRBD1 matches 7 bases. Trimming cost V 4 bases and J 3 bases; bases outside gene matches: 6. The CDR3 is 15 amino acids. Germline V CDR1 and CDR2: SGHRS, YFSETQ. The CDR3 DNA is TGCGCCAGCAGCATGACAGGGCTTGACACCGGGGAGCTGTTTTTT. This codes for CASSMTGLDTGELFF.

The chain employs TRBV2 and TRBJ2-2; a weak D match, TRBD1 (5 bases). CDR3 length: 15 amino acids. CDR1 and CDR2 from the germline V gene are SNHLY and FYNNEI. V shed 2 bases and J shed 6 bases, with 13 bases lying between them. The CDR3 nucleotides read TGTGCCAGCAGTGAAATGGCAGGGCACGCCGGGGAGCTGTTTTTT. As protein: CASSEMAGHAGELFF.

V usage is TRBV20-1 and J usage is TRBJ1-5; D is possibly TRBD1 (6 bases). There are 15 residues in the CDR3. Germline-derived CDR1 and CDR2 are DFQATT and SNEGSKA (reference sequence). Trimming shortened V by 1 base and J by 7 bases, and 17 bases separated the two germline ends. CDR3 sequence: CSARGVGRGQQPQHF. In DNA form, the CDR3 reads TGCAGTGCTAGAGGCGTCGGCAGGGGACAACAGCCCCAGCATTTT.

The V and J genes are TRBV30 and TRBJ1-2; no firm D call. Per the germline V gene, CDR1 is GTSNPN and CDR2 is SVGIG (reference sequence). The CDR3 extends over 13 amino acids. V was pared by 0 bases and J by 4 bases, with 9 bases between. The CDR3 loop is CAWSVTATYGYTF. In DNA form, the CDR3 reads TGTGCCTGGAGTGTAACGGCCACCTATGGCTACACCTTC.

The chain joins TRBV29-1 to TRBJ2-7, with a tentative D call TRBD2 (7 bases). The CDR3 covers 15 residues. Per the germline V gene, CDR1 is SQVTM and CDR2 is ANQGSEA. With 4 bases removed from V and 4 bases from J, the gap between germline ends came to 20 bases. The CDR3 coding sequence is TGCAGCGTTGGGGGGGGCCGGTCCACGTCTTACGAGCAGTACTTC. It yields the protein CSVGGGRSTSYEQYF.

The chain links TRBV2 to TRBJ1-1; D not certain. The V gene lost 3 bases and the J gene lost 4 bases, with 15 bases spanning the gap. Germline V lookup: CDR1 SNHLY, CDR2 FYNNEI. This CDR3 spans 15 amino acids. CDR3 sequence: CASSEEGLVVTEAFF. As DNA, the CDR3 is TGTGCCAGCAGTGAGGAAGGTCTGGTGGTCACTGAAGCTTTCTTT.

This chain joins TRBV30 and TRBJ1-4; maybe TRBD1 (5 bases). The CDR3 runs to 14 residues. Deletions cut 5 bases from V and 8 bases from J, with 18 bases between. CDR1 is GTSNPN and CDR2 is SVGIG in the germline V gene (reference sequence). CDR3 residues: CAWSNGGVGEKLFF. As DNA, the CDR3 is TGTGCCTGGTCGAATGGGGGAGTTGGGGAAAAACTGTTTTTT.

This chain connects TRBV18 to TRBJ1-1; possibly TRBD1 for D (5 bases). Germline assignment: CDR1 KGHSH and CDR2 LQKENI. This CDR3 region has 17 residues. The germline V and J ends were trimmed by 3 bases and 5 bases, with 22 bases remaining between them. For the CDR3, the DNA is TGTGCCAGCTCACCTAGGGACTCAGCGGGGTGGAGGACTGAAGCTTTCTTT. Protein sequence: CASSPRDSAGWRTEAFF.

V is TRBV7-9 and J is TRBJ1-2; D may be TRBD1 (6 bases). This CDR3 is 14 amino acids long. Germline loops: CDR1 SEHNR, CDR2 FQNEAQ (reference sequence). Trimming pared 5 bases from V and 3 bases from J, leaving 13 bases between. CDR3 bases: TGTGCCAGCAGCCTCGGGGGGCGGGACTATGGCTACACCTTC. Translation gives CASSLGGRDYGYTF. The full variable domain, with the rest looked up from reference TRBV7-9 and TRBJ1-2, is DTGVSQNPRHKITKRGQNVTFRCDPISEHNRLYWYRQTLGQGPEFLTYFQNEAQLEKSRLLSDRFSAERPKGSFSTLEIQRTEQGDSAMYLCASSLGGRDYGYTFGSGTRLTVV.

V and J are TRBV12-3 or TRBV12-4 and TRBJ1-1, with a tentative D call TRBD1 (5 bases). This CDR3 has 16 amino acids. V lost 3 bases and J 2 bases, leaving 16 bases between the germline ends. Written as DNA, the CDR3 is TGTGCCAGCAGTTTCTCTACAGGATCTGGTAACACTGAAGCTTTCTTT. Its protein product is CASSFSTGSGNTEAFF.

This clonotype was seen just once. The chain joins TRBV27 to TRBJ2-3; TRBD2 aligns across 9 bases. The CDR3 extends over 15 amino acids. The germline V gene has CDR1 MNHEY and CDR2 SMNVEV (reference sequence). V was clipped by 5 bases and J by 4 bases; unmatched bases: 7. The DNA for the CDR3 is TGTGCCAGCAGTCCGGGGAGCGGGAGGTCAGATACGCAGTATTTT. Translated, it gives CASSPGSGRSDTQYF.

The gene calls are TRBV19 and TRBJ2-6; tentatively, D is TRBD1 or TRBD2 (6 bases each). This CDR3 spans 16 amino acids. With 3 bases removed from V and 2 bases from J, the gap between germline ends came to 11 bases. The germline V gene encodes CDR1 LNHDA and CDR2 SQIVND (reference sequence). The CDR3 DNA reads as TGTGCCAGTAGTATGGAGAGGGGGGCTGGGGCCAACGTCCTGACTTTC. This codes for CASSMERGAGANVLTF. The full variable domain, completed using reference TRBV19 and TRBJ2-6, is DGGITQSPKYLFRKEGQNVTLSCEQNLNHDAMYWYRQDPGQGLRLIYYSQIVNDFQKGDIAEGYSVSREKKESFPLTVTSAQKNPTAFYLCASSMERGAGANVLTFGAGSRLTVL.